Detailed here is one T cell receptor beta chain. The authors' processing: Amplification of reference gene primers provided the estimated nucleated cell counts. The protocol was immunoSEQ multiplex PCR, while the TCRdb copy is restricted to in-frame clones and leaves out a portion. V and J calls and clone size are as listed in that table; D and trimming were resolved from the DNA. The sample shows 500,000 to 600,000 clones, roughly nine tenths of them seen only once. The sample comes from a study of blood T cell repertoires in COVID-19. Study-wide background: The United States, Italy and Spain supplied acute and convalescent COVID-19 samples. From T cells, B-cell-depleted T cells, or PBMCs came the material, which was cDNA or gDNA.

The CDR3 covers 13 residues. Germline CDR1 reads KGHDR; CDR2 reads SFDVKD. V lost 6 bases and J 0 bases, leaving 7 bases between the germline ends. The sequence was obtained from a woman in her forties or fifties with COVID-19, enrolled during active disease. The chain uses TRBV24-1 and TRBJ1-2; D is uncertain. Specimen: peripheral blood. Written as DNA, the CDR3 is TGTGCCACCAGTAAAAATACTAACTATGGCTACACCTTC. Translation gives CATSKNTNYGYTF.